The 6 T cell receptor beta chains listed next were all sequenced from one sample in a study of CD8+CD57+ T cells in acquired aplastic anemia. An expansion of CD8+CD57+ cells by flow cytometry had been shown in patients chosen for sequencing. TCR beta VDJ and CDR3 were profiled, and genomic DNA was the template. MiXCR, run by TCRdb on the reads, gives a single entry per CDR3 protein. In the table there are about 150,000 distinct CDR3 sequences, over 50% of which are singletons. The sequencing sample was made of sorted CD4+, CD8+, or CD8+CD57+ T cells (not recorded which) from PBMCs. The source of these receptors is a human donor with aplastic anemia.

The chain is built from TRBV2 and TRBJ2-3; D remains ambiguous. The V end lost 7 bases, the J end lost 2 bases, and 7 bases lay between the germline ends. The CDR3 runs 12 residues. The germline CDR1 and CDR2 sequences are SNHLY and FYNNEI. The CDR3 is CASIQPTDTQYF. CDR3 DNA: TGTGCCAGCATTCAGCCCACAGATACGCAGTATTTT.

This clonotype was recorded only once. The chain links TRBV19 to TRBJ1-6, with D possibly being TRBD1 (6 bases). Germline V gene lookup returns CDR1 LNHDA and CDR2 SQIVND (reference sequence). The CDR3 is 16 amino acids. Trimming removed 6 bases from V and 0 bases from J, with 12 bases in between. CDR3 coding DNA: TGTGCCAGTAGGGCAGGGGCAAGCTCCTATAATTCACCCCTCCACTTT. Encoded protein: CASRAGASSYNSPLHF.

The rearrangement links TRBV7-9 to TRBJ1-1, with 10 bases fitting TRBD1. Germline values: CDR1 SEHNR, CDR2 FQNEAQ (reference sequence). This CDR3 is built from 14 residues. V lost 3 bases to trimming and J lost 4 bases; unmatched junction nucleotides: 2. The CDR3 DNA reads TGTGCCAGCAGCTTGGGACAGGGGTCCACTGAAGCTTTCTTT. This codes for CASSLGQGSTEAFF.

As for this clonotype: This clone may be a read error of a much larger clone one base away. The chain combines TRBV27 with TRBJ1-2; no clear D gene. The CDR3 has 13 residues. Germline CDR1 and CDR2: MNHEY and SMNVEV (reference sequence). Trimming removed 3 bases at V and 7 bases at J, with 12 bases between. The chain's CDR3 is CASSLVYGGGYTF. The DNA for the CDR3 is TGTGCCAGCAGTTTGGTATACGGTGGTGGCTACACCTTC.

This clonotype has only a few counts. The CDR3 coding sequence is TGCAGCGTTGGAGGACAGCAGTATGGCTACACCTTC. It yields the protein CSVGGQQYGYTF. The chain uses TRBV29-1 and TRBJ1-2, with D possibly TRBD1 on 6 matching bases. The germline gives CDR1 SQVTM, CDR2 ANQGSEA. This CDR3 has 12 amino acids. Trimming removed 4 bases from V and 5 bases from J, with 11 bases in between.

The chain combines TRBV7-3 with TRBJ2-1, with D maybe TRBD2 (5 bases). CDR3 length: 11 residues. Germline CDR1 is SGHTA and CDR2 is FQGTGA. Trimming shortened V by 5 bases and J by 8 bases, and 7 bases separated the two germline ends. DNA of the CDR3: TGTGCCAGCAGCGGGAGCGATGAGCAGTTCTTC. Translated, it gives CASSGSDEQFF.